Below, 10 T cell receptor beta chains from the same sample are listed, as sequenced in a study of response to subunit inactivated influenza vaccine. One entry per CDR3 protein, called by TCRdb with MiXCR from the RT-PCR reads. The sample includes about 650,000 distinct CDR3 sequences, around 14% of them seen just once. Specimen: PBMCs from blood, collected about 13 days after vaccination. All receptors come from a man aged 45-60 years who received an inactivated influenza vaccine.

This clonotype was picked up many times. The rearrangement joins TRBV20-1 to TRBJ2-7; 8 positions match TRBD1. The V and J ends lost 0 bases and 4 bases, in that order; junction bases with no gene match: 5. From germline, CDR1 is DFQATT and CDR2 SNEGSKA (reference sequence). The CDR3 contains 14 residues. The CDR3 reads CSARDQGANYEQYF. In DNA form, the CDR3 reads TGCAGTGCTAGAGATCAGGGGGCCAATTACGAGCAGTACTTC.

The CDR3 DNA reads as TGTGCCAGCATACGGGGTCCGATCTACAATGAGCAGTTCTTC. Residues: CASIRGPIYNEQFF. The chain carries TRBV7-8 and TRBJ2-1; TRBD2 might be the D (5 bases). This CDR3 contains 14 residues. The V gene lost 7 bases and the J gene lost 3 bases, with 13 bases spanning the gap. CDR1 and CDR2 from the germline V gene are SGHVS and FQNEAQ.

This clonotype showed up just a few times. The CDR3 sequence: CASSEYLRDETQYF. For the CDR3, the DNA is TGTGCCAGCAGTGAGTACCTTAGAGATGAGACCCAGTACTTC. The chain employs TRBV2 and TRBJ2-5, with D unresolved. Germline V CDR1 and CDR2: SNHLY, FYNNEI. This CDR3 has 14 amino acids. The ends were cut back, 3 bases at V and 5 bases at J, with 13 bases in the middle.

This clonotype was detected a few times. This chain connects TRBV7-9 to TRBJ2-6, with 8 bases identical to TRBD1. This CDR3 is built from 17 residues. Trimming cost V 3 bases and J 2 bases; bases outside gene matches: 6. CDR1 is SEHNR, CDR2 FQNEAQ, per germline (reference sequence). This CDR3 is CASSFFRTGTGANVLTF. In DNA, the CDR3 is TGTGCCAGCAGCTTCTTTAGGACAGGGACTGGGGCCAACGTCCTGACTTTC.

This clonotype was found a few times. The CDR3 loop reads CASSDGSGINGEQYF. CDR3 DNA: TGTGCCAGCAGCGACGGAAGCGGGATTAACGGCGAGCAGTACTTC. V and J are TRBV9 and TRBJ2-7; 7 bases align to TRBD2. The CDR3 sequence is 15 residues long. CDR1 is SGDLS, CDR2 YYNGEE, per germline. The junction had 12 bases not matched to a gene; V was cut back by 3 bases and J by 6 bases.

The table lists this clonotype with a few counts. J is TRBJ1-5 and V is TRBV19; D is perhaps TRBD1 (5 bases). Trimming pared 6 bases from V and 3 bases from J, leaving 12 bases between. The CDR3 contains 14 residues. CDR1 is LNHDA and CDR2 is SQIVND in the germline V gene (reference sequence). CDR3 bases: TGTGCCAGTAGCGGGACGGCCAACAATCAGCCCCAGCATTTT. Translation gives CASSGTANNQPQHF.

A word on this clonotype: A much larger clone lies one base from this, so it may be a read error. This chain uses TRBV7-9 with TRBJ2-1; a weak D match, TRBD2 (6 bases). V dropped 1 base and J dropped 8 bases, with 15 bases sitting between them. CDR1 and CDR2 from the germline V gene are SEHNR and FQNEAQ (reference sequence). This CDR3 is 15 amino acids long. The CDR3 region has the DNA TGTGCCAGCAGCTTAGATACAACTAGCCTGCATGAGCAGTTCTTC. Its translation is CASSLDTTSLHEQFF.

This clonotype was seen only a few times. The gene calls are TRBV7-2 and TRBJ2-3, with 9 nucleotides matching TRBD2. This CDR3 spans 15 amino acids. Trimming cost V 7 bases and J 4 bases; bases outside gene matches: 9. Looked up from germline, CDR1 is SGHTA and CDR2 is FQGNSA. The CDR3 is CASTDSGRGADTQYF. CDR3 bases: TGTGCCAGCACCGATAGCGGGAGAGGCGCAGATACGCAGTATTTT. The full variable domain, with the rest looked up from reference TRBV7-2 and TRBJ2-3, is GAGVSQSPSNKVTEKGKDVELRCDPISGHTALYWYRQSLGQGLEFLIYFQGNSAPDKSGLPSDRFSAERTGGSVSTLTIQRTQQEDSAVYLCASTDSGRGADTQYFGPGTRLTVL.

This chain connects TRBV29-1 to TRBJ1-4; TRBD1 matches 9 bases. Germline values: CDR1 SQVTM, CDR2 ANQGSEA. V lost 7 bases, J lost 4 bases, and 4 bases stayed unmatched. The CDR3 has 13 amino acids. The CDR3 reads CSGGQGYNEKLFF. The CDR3 DNA is TGCAGCGGAGGACAGGGGTATAATGAAAAACTGTTTTTT.

The sample holds a few counts of this clonotype. The V and J genes are TRBV10-2 and TRBJ2-1; 7 nucleotides line up with TRBD2. CDR3 length: 15 amino acids. The V segment lost 10 bases and the J segment 8 bases; nucleotides outside the gene matches: 17. Germline loops: CDR1 WSHSY, CDR2 SAAADI. The CDR3 loop reads CAIIQERGGFHEQFF. The CDR3 nucleotides read TGCGCCATCATCCAAGAGCGGGGAGGTTTTCATGAGCAGTTCTTC.